Below are 26 T cell receptor beta chains sequenced from a single sample in a study of OX40 agonist ivuxolimab in advanced cancers. Produced via immunoSEQ multiplex PCR; TCRdb's table is partial and in-frame only. The sample contains about 96,000 clones, less than 85% of which appear only once. Sequenced material: CD4+ or CD8+ T cells sorted from blood, taken in a trial of the OX40 agonist ivuxolimab. The source of these receptors is an adult with an advanced solid tumor such as melanoma, head and neck, liver or kidney cancer.

The rearrangement uses TRBV5-4 and TRBJ2-7; 14 nucleotides align to TRBD2. The V segment lost 1 base and the J segment 4 bases; nucleotides outside the gene matches: 4. CDR3 length: 16 residues. Germline V gives CDR1 SGHNT, CDR2 YYREEE (reference sequence). DNA of the CDR3: TGTGCCAGCAGCTTGCGACTAGCGGGAGGGCCTTACGAGCAGTACTTC. Residues: CASSLRLAGGPYEQYF.

The V call is TRBV12-5, the J call TRBJ2-3; D perhaps matches TRBD2 (5 bases). CDR3 size: 14 residues. Germline lookup yields CDR1 LGHNT and CDR2 FRNRAP. V was clipped by 4 bases and J by 2 bases, with 10 bases between them. CDR3 nucleotide sequence: TGTGCTAGTGGTTCCGGACTCAACACAGATACGCAGTATTTT. Amino acids: CASGSGLNTDTQYF. The entire variable domain, with the rest obtained from reference TRBV12-5 and TRBJ2-3, is as follows: DARVTQTPRHKVTEMGQEVTMRCQPILGHNTVFWYRQTMMQGLELLAYFRNRAPLDDSGMPKDRFSAEMPDATLATLKIQPSEPRDSAVYFCASGSGLNTDTQYFGPGTRLTVL.

The chain links TRBV11-2 to TRBJ2-5, with 11 bases identical to TRBD2. Germline CDR1 reads SGHAT; CDR2 reads FQNNGV. This CDR3 spans 15 amino acids. The V gene end was trimmed by 1 base and the J gene end by 5 bases; junction bases not matched to a gene: 3. CDR3 nucleotide sequence: TGTGCCAGCAGCTTAGGACTAGCGGGGAGTGAGACCCAGTACTTC. It encodes CASSLGLAGSETQYF.

V and J are TRBV4-1 and TRBJ2-1; possibly TRBD2 for D (5 bases). This CDR3 has 15 residues. The germline V gene encodes CDR1 MGHRA and CDR2 YSYEKL. V lost 1 base and J 8 bases, leaving 15 bases between the germline ends. The CDR3 DNA follows: TGCGCCAGCAGCCAAGTGGGAGATGACCGGGATGAGCAGTTCTTC. Translated, it gives CASSQVGDDRDEQFF.

The V gene is TRBV2, the J gene TRBJ2-4; D is perhaps TRBD1 or TRBD2 (5 bases each). V was trimmed by 4 bases and J by 3 bases, leaving 13 bases between them. This CDR3 region has 15 residues. Germline V gene lookup returns CDR1 SNHLY and CDR2 FYNNEI. The CDR3 reads CASSAQTAVKNIQYF. The CDR3 nucleotides read TGTGCCAGCAGTGCTCAGACAGCGGTCAAAAACATTCAGTACTTC.

This clone was recorded only once. This chain connects TRBV11-1 to TRBJ2-7; 7 bases fit TRBD1. The CDR3 is made up of 12 amino acids. Germline assignment: CDR1 SGHAT and CDR2 FQDESV (reference sequence). The V segment lost 11 bases and the J segment 0 bases; nucleotides outside the gene matches: 4. The CDR3: CASTGSSYEQYF. The CDR3 nucleotides read TGTGCCTCGACAGGGAGCTCCTACGAGCAGTACTTC.

The rearrangement joins TRBV19 to TRBJ2-3; 13 positions agree with TRBD2. Trimming at V came to 5 bases and at J to 3 bases, leaving 11 bases not matched to a gene. Germline V gene lookup returns CDR1 LNHDA and CDR2 SQIVND (reference sequence). The CDR3 extends over 18 amino acids. Written as DNA, the CDR3 is TGTGCCAGTAGTGCTTCACTAGCGGGAGGGCCAATGACAGATACGCAGTATTTT. The encoded protein is CASSASLAGGPMTDTQYF.

The genes are TRBV6-1 and TRBJ1-3; unclear D gene. This CDR3 contains 15 residues. Germline lookup yields CDR1 MNHNS and CDR2 SASEGT. Trimming pared 4 bases from V and 0 bases from J, leaving 10 bases between. For the CDR3, the DNA is TGTGCCAGCAGTGTTTCAGGCGGCTCTGGAAACACCATATATTTT. Translated: CASSVSGGSGNTIYF.

The CDR3 sequence is CASSQVRGSNGGELFF. The CDR3 nucleotides read TGCGCCAGCAGCCAAGTCAGGGGTAGTAACGGCGGGGAGCTGTTTTTT. The chain combines TRBV4-3 with TRBJ2-2; perhaps TRBD1 as D (6 bases). Looked up from germline, CDR1 is LGHNA and CDR2 is YSLEER. The V end lost 1 base, the J end lost 7 bases, and 16 bases lay between the germline ends. There are 16 residues in the CDR3.

The chain carries TRBV10-2 and TRBJ2-1; D unclear. Germline values: CDR1 WSHSY, CDR2 SAAADI. V lost 7 bases and J lost 4, with 11 bases in between. This CDR3 has 13 amino acids. CDR3 in DNA: TGCGCCAGCATATCAAGATCTTACAATGAGCAGTTCTTC. Protein: CASISRSYNEQFF.

The chain couples TRBV9 to TRBJ2-1; no clear D gene. V lost 4 bases and J lost 6, with 11 bases in between. The CDR3 has 13 residues. Germline loops: CDR1 SGDLS, CDR2 YYNGEE. The CDR3 here is CASSQVGFNEQFF. The CDR3 nucleotides are TGTGCCAGCAGCCAAGTTGGTTTCAATGAGCAGTTCTTC.

This chain uses TRBV6-1 with TRBJ2-7; 8 bases map to TRBD2. The CDR3 is 17 residues long. The germline gives CDR1 MNHNS, CDR2 SASEGT. Germline trimming cut 3 bases from V and 0 bases from J; bases unmatched to any gene: 10. CDR3 sequence: CASSDLRTSPFSYEQYF. CDR3 sequence (DNA): TGTGCCAGCAGTGATCTACGGACTAGCCCCTTCTCCTACGAGCAGTACTTC.

The CDR3 protein is CASSVAGEHNSPLHF. The CDR3 DNA follows: TGCGCCAGCAGTGTTGCGGGAGAACATAATTCACCCCTCCACTTT. The chain combines TRBV10-2 with TRBJ1-6; D not resolved. CDR1 and CDR2 from the germline V gene are WSHSY and SAAADI. Trimming removed 4 bases from V and 5 bases from J, with 12 bases in between. CDR3 length: 15 residues.

V usage is TRBV6-6 and J usage is TRBJ2-7, with D perhaps given as TRBD1 or TRBD2 (5 bases each). The CDR3 covers 12 residues. V lost 4 bases and J 7 bases, leaving 11 bases between the germline ends. CDR1 is MNHNY, CDR2 SVGAGI, per germline (reference sequence). The CDR3 here is CASSWDPEEQYF. The CDR3 DNA follows: TGTGCCAGCAGTTGGGACCCTGAGGAGCAGTACTTC.

This chain links TRBV20-1 with TRBJ2-7; no firm D call. Germline V gene lookup returns CDR1 DFQATT and CDR2 SNEGSKA (reference sequence). The V and J ends lost 6 bases and 3 bases respectively, with 9 bases between them. CDR3 length equals 11 residues. The DNA of the CDR3 is TGCAGTGCAGGAGAGAACTACGAGCAGTACTTC. It translates to CSAGENYEQYF.

This clone came up once. The chain employs TRBV7-2 and TRBJ2-6, with D possibly TRBD1 on 5 matching bases. CDR1 and CDR2 (germline): SGHTA, FQGNSA. This CDR3 comprises 19 residues. With 4 bases removed from V and 4 bases from J, the gap between germline ends came to 23 bases. In DNA, the CDR3 is TGTGCCAGCAGCTCGCTCGGCCGGGCCACAGGATTAGGGGCCAACGTCCTGACTTTC. This encodes CASSSLGRATGLGANVLTF.

The chain joins TRBV29-1 to TRBJ1-2; D is ambiguous. The CDR3 length is 10 residues. Per the germline V gene, CDR1 is SQVTM and CDR2 is ANQGSEA. Trimming shortened V by 7 bases and J by 6 bases, and 9 bases separated the two germline ends. In nucleotides, the CDR3 is TGCAGCGCCCCTAGGCATGGCTACACCTTC. This sequence encodes CSAPRHGYTF.

This clone appeared once. The chain recombines TRBV28 with TRBJ1-1; D might be TRBD1 (6 bases). The germline CDR1 and CDR2 sequences are MDHEN and SYDVKM. Trimming pared 3 bases from V and 2 bases from J, leaving 19 bases between. There are 17 residues in the CDR3. The CDR3, as DNA: TGTGCCAGCAGTTTTTTCGACAGGTACGGGGGAAACACTGAAGCTTTCTTT. This codes for CASSFFDRYGGNTEAFF.

The chain links TRBV5-1 to TRBJ1-2; D is undetermined. Germline lookup yields CDR1 SGHRS and CDR2 YFSETQ. V dropped 4 bases and J dropped 0 bases, with 10 bases sitting between them. The CDR3 is made up of 14 amino acids. In nucleotides, the CDR3 is TGCGCCAGCAGCCTCGAAGGGTCTAACTATGGCTACACCTTC. It translates to CASSLEGSNYGYTF.

The rearrangement uses TRBV29-1 and TRBJ2-5; tentatively, D is TRBD1 (6 bases). Gene TRBJ2-7 matches the end of the DNA better, so the J call may be wrong. This CDR3 is 12 amino acids long. The germline V gene has CDR1 SQVTM and CDR2 ANQGSEA. CDR3 protein: CSVVTGSYEQYF. The CDR3 bases are TGCAGCGTCGTGACAGGCTCCTACGAGCAGTACTTC.

This clone was recorded once. The chain employs TRBV4-2 and TRBJ1-2; TRBD1 is a possible D gene (5 bases). V was clipped by 4 bases and J by 8 bases, with 14 bases between them. The CDR3 loop spans 13 amino acids. CDR1 and CDR2 from the germline V gene are LGHNA and YNFKEQ. CDR3 nucleotides: TGTGCCAGCAGCCGAACGGGGGTTTACGGCTACACCTTC. Protein product: CASSRTGVYGYTF.

This chain connects TRBV10-3 to TRBJ1-6; D may be TRBD1 (6 bases). The V end lost 3 bases, the J end lost 10 bases, and 10 bases lay between the germline ends. Germline lookup yields CDR1 ENHRY and CDR2 SYGVKD. The CDR3 length is 13 residues. CDR3 residues: CAISEGGQSPLHF. In DNA, the CDR3 is TGTGCCATCAGTGAAGGGGGGCAGTCACCCCTCCACTTT.

The chain carries TRBV11-3 and TRBJ2-1; 10 bases match TRBD2. With V trimmed by 0 bases and J by 5 bases, 1 base remained unmatched. The germline gives CDR1 SGHNT, CDR2 YENEEA. The CDR3 is 15 amino acids. CDR3 sequence reads: CASSLDGTSDNEQFF. The CDR3 DNA sequence: TGTGCCAGCAGCTTAGATGGGACTAGCGACAATGAGCAGTTCTTC.

The V gene is TRBV25-1, the J gene TRBJ2-2; possibly TRBD1 for D (5 bases). From germline, CDR1 is MGHDK and CDR2 SYGVNS. CDR3 length: 15 residues. The V end lost 2 bases, the J end lost 0 bases, and 7 bases lay between the germline ends. As DNA, the CDR3 is TGTGCCAGCAGTGAACAGGGCCCGAACACCGGGGAGCTGTTTTTT. Its translation: CASSEQGPNTGELFF. The variable domain in full, with the rest retrieved from reference TRBV25-1 and TRBJ2-2, is EADIYQTPRYLVIGTGKKITLECSQTMGHDKMYWYQQDPGMELHLIHYSYGVNSTEKGDLSSESTVSRIRTEHFPLTLESARPSHTSQYLCASSEQGPNTGELFFGEGSRLTVL.

Only one count was recorded for this clone. The chain has TRBV18 and TRBJ2-3, with TRBD2 matching over 7 bases. After removal of 3 bases from V and 4 bases from J, the junction contained 4 bases not matched to a gene. Germline CDR1 is KGHSH and CDR2 is LQKENI. This CDR3 comprises 14 residues. The CDR3 is CASSPRTSPDTQYF. The DNA of the CDR3 is TGTGCCAGCTCACCTCGGACTAGTCCAGATACGCAGTATTTT.

The chain has TRBV6-5 and TRBJ1-5; D ambiguous. The V end lost 0 bases, the J end lost 0 bases, and 9 bases lay between the germline ends. From germline, CDR1 is MNHEY and CDR2 SVGAGI. The CDR3 runs 16 residues. The CDR3 region is CASSYSGTPSNQPQHF. CDR3 bases: TGTGCCAGCAGTTACTCAGGAACGCCTAGCAATCAGCCCCAGCATTTT.